This TCR beta chain was retrieved from a study of regulatory T cells in long-lasting Graves disease. Trimming cost V 3 bases and J 7 bases, with 10 bases left between them. CDR3 length: 13 amino acids. CDR1 is SNHLY and CDR2 is FYNNEI in the germline V gene. This clonotype was detected only a few times. Its antigen is as yet unknown. With iRepertoire HTBI primers and Arm-PCR of CDR3 regions, TCR beta libraries were built. TCRdb independently ran MiXCR on the multiplex PCR reads; one entry per CDR3 protein. The data show 400,000 to 450,000 distinct CDR3 sequences, with about 16% seen just once and 16% held by the top ten. Study results and limitations: Persistent disease preferred TRBV28, TRBJ1-2 and TRBJ2-5.

Time point indicated: newly diagnosed GD, antithyroid drugs for less than 3 months. The TCR library was prepared using RNA isolated from PBMCs. The authors diagnosed Graves' disease using American Thyroid Association guidelines. The sample was also reused in another study, on T cells in Graves' hyperthyroidism and ophthalmopathy.

The receptor comes from a woman between 25 and 40 years old with Graves disease. The chain recombines TRBV2 with TRBJ1-5; weak D call: TRBD1 (5 bases). The sample here was peripheral blood mononuclear cells (PBMCs), taken at new diagnosis, from a patient treated with antithyroid drugs. The chain's CDR3 is CASSDRAEQPQHF. CDR3 bases: TGTGCCAGCAGTGACAGGGCAGAACAGCCCCAGCATTTT.